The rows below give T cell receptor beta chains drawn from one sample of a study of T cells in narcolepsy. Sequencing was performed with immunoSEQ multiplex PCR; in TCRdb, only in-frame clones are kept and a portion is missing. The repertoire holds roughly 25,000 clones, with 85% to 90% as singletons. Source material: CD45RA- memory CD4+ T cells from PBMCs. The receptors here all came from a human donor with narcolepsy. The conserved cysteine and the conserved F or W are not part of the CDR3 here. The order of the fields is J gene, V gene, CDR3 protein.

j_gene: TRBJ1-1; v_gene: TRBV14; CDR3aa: ASSHQTGRTEAF
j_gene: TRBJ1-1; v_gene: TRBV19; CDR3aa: ASSPGTVMAEAF
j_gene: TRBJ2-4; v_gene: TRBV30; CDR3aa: AWSVAGAKNIQY
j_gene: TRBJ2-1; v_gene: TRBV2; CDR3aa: ASMRDRLNEQF
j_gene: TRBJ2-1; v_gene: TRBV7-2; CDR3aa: ASSFPGLAGRYNEQF
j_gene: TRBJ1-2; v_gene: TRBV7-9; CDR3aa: ASSLGQGGYGYT
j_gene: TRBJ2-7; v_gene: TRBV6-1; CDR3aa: ASIRAGVMYEQY
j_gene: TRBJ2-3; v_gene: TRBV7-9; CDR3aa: ASSSNRGGTRLTDTQY
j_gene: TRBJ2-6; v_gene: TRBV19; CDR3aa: ASSTEDREANVLT
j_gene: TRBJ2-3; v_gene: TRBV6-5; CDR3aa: ASSYRTSGRTDTQY
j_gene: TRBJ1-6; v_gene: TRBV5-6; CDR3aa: ASSFGQGGSPLH
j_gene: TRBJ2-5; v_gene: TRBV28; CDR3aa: ASTASGLGGGTQY
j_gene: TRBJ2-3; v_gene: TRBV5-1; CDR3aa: ASSSALAGGTDTQY
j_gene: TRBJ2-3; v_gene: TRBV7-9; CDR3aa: ASSHAGTSGAGTQY
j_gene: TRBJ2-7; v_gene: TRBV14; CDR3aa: ASGREFYEQY
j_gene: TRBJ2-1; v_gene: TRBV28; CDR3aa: ASSSPRKADSKNEQF
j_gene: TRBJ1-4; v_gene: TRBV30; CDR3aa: AWSAGGEKLF
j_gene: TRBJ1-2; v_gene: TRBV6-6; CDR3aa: ASSNTQGTTNGYT
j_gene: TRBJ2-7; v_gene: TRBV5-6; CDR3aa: ASSLDLASGRREQY
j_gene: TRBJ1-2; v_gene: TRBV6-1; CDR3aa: ASSEGLAANYGYT
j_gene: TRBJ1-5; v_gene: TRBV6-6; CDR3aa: ASSFQNQPQH
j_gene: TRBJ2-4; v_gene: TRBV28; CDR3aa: ASGMGQGMGIQY
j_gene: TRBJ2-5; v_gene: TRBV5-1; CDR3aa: ASSEQINRYQETQY
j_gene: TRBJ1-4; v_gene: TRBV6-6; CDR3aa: ASSRQPTNEKLF
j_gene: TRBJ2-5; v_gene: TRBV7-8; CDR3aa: ASSLRLRGNRQETQY
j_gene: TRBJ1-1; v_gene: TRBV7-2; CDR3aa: ASSYRTGGYTEAF
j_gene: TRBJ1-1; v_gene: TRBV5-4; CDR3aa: ASSLQTGNTEAF
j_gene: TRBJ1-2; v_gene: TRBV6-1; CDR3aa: ASSERGQGSYGYT
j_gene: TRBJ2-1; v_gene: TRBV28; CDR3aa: ASSDPGTSGNNEQF
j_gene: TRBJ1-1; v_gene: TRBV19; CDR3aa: ASSIEGVNTEAF
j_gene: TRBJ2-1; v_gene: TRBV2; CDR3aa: ASSPFSGTISYNEQF
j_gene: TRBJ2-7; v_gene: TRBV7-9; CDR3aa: ASSPTGTGDEQY
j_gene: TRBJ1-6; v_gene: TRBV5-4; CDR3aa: ASSSPRQVDHNSPLH
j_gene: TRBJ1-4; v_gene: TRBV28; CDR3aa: ASSFAGGRGEKLF
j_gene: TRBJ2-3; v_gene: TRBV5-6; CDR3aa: ASSFETGLLMTDTQY
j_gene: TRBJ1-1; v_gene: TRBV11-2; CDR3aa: ASSYRSGGTEAF
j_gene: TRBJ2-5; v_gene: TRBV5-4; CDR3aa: ASSPRGPVETQY
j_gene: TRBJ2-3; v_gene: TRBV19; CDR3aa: ASSISSATQY
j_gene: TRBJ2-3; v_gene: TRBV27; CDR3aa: ASSLSIRGRAKDTQY
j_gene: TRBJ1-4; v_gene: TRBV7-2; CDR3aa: ASSTGGAGEKLF
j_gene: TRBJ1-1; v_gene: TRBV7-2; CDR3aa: ASSSSGWATQISNTEAF
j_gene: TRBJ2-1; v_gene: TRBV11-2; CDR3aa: ASSLTGTRNEQF
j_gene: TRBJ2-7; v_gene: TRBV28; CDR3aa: ASRFFPRQEVCEQY
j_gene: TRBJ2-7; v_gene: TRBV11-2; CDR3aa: ASSTDRGASTTYEQY
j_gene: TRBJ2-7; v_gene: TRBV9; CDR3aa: ASSRGRGVTYEQY
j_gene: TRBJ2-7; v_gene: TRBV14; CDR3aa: ASSHWTSGYEQY
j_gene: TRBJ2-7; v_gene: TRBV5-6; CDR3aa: ASSSGTSGSWVQY
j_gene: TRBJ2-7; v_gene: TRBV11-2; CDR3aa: ASSRGSGTYEQY
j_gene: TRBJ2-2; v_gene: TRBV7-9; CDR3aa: ASSLQGATGELF
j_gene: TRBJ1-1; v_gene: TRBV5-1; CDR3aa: ASRVGQETEAF
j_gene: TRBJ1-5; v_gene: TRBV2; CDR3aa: ANSQAGLSNQPQH